Listed below are T cell receptor beta chains from one sample, sequenced in a study of blood T cell repertoires in COVID-19. Produced via immunoSEQ multiplex PCR; TCRdb's table is partial and in-frame only. The data hold some 150,000 clones, with around 91% observed a single time. The material sequenced was PBMCs or T cells enriched from blood (not recorded which). The source is a woman between 18 and 30 years old who had recovered from COVID-19. Each CDR3 is given with its conserved first and last residue. A D gene is named only where the DNA matches it firmly. A row's size may be missing; if present it is once, few, many or a size class.

TGTGCCATCCGCCAGGGGGAGCTCACCGGGGAGCTGTTTTTT,CAIRQGELTGELFF,TRBJ2-2,TRBV10-3,14,TRBD1,once
TGCAGCGTTGGGGCAGCGGGGGGGAAAAGCGGGATCGAAACAGATACGCAGTATTTT,CSVGAAGGKSGIETDTQYF,TRBJ2-3,TRBV29-1,19,TRBD2,once
TGTGCCAGCAGCTTAGCGACAGGGGTGACTAGCGGAAACAATGAGCAGTTCTTC,CASSLATGVTSGNNEQFF,TRBJ2-1,TRBV7-9,18,.,.
TGTGCCAGCAGTGCCGACAGGAAGGAAAAACTGTTTTTT,CASSADRKEKLFF,TRBJ1-4,TRBV2,13,.,.
TGCGCCAGCAGCCGAACAGGGGGCACATATGGCTACACCTTC,CASSRTGGTYGYTF,TRBJ1-2,TRBV5-1,14,TRBD1,.
TGTGCCAGCAGTTCCTTTAGCTCCTATAATTCACCCCTCCACTTT,CASSSFSSYNSPLHF,TRBJ1-6,TRBV2,15,.,.
TGTGCCAGCAGTTTGACCGGGGGTCAGCCCCAGCATTTT,CASSLTGGQPQHF,TRBJ1-5,TRBV12-3/TRBV12-4,13,.,.
TGTGCCAGCAGCGCGTCGACAGGGTCTTACGAGCAGTACTTC,CASSASTGSYEQYF,TRBJ2-7,TRBV11-1,14,TRBD1,.
TGTGCCAGCAGCGCGAGAACCGGGACAGGGGGCGTCGGCTATGGCTACACCTTC,CASSARTGTGGVGYGYTF,TRBJ1-2,TRBV9,18,TRBD1,.
TGTGCCAGCTCATCAAGCGAATACAATGAGCAGTTCTTC,CASSSSEYNEQFF,TRBJ2-1,TRBV18,13,.,.
TGTGCCAGCAGCTTCCTAACCGGGACAGATGAAAAACTGTTTTTT,CASSFLTGTDEKLFF,TRBJ1-4,TRBV7-9,15,TRBD1,.
TGTGCCAGCAATGTTCTAGCGGCCCAAGAGACCCAGTACTTC,CASNVLAAQETQYF,TRBJ2-5,TRBV2,14,TRBD2,.
TGCGCCAGCAGCCAAGTAGGGGGATTAGGCGGGGAGCTGTTTTTT,CASSQVGGLGGELFF,TRBJ2-2,TRBV4-1,15,.,.
TGTGCCTGGAGTGACCTAGCGGGAGACTACGAGCAGTACTTC,CAWSDLAGDYEQYF,TRBJ2-7,TRBV30,14,TRBD2,.
TGTGCCACCAGCAGGGACAGGTCCTACGAGCAGTACTTC,CATSRDRSYEQYF,TRBJ2-7,TRBV15,13,TRBD1,few
TGCGCCAGCAGCTTGGACAGCTATCGCTACACCTTC,CASSLDSYRYTF,TRBJ1-2,TRBV5-1,12,.,.
TGTGCCAGCAGCGCGGACAGGGACGAGCAGTACTTC,CASSADRDEQYF,TRBJ2-7,TRBV7-2,12,TRBD1,once
TGTGCCAGCAAGTCGGTCGGGGACAGCCGCTATGGCTACACCTTC,CASKSVGDSRYGYTF,TRBJ1-2,TRBV6-5,15,TRBD1,once
TGTGCCAGCAGTCATACATGGAGCTCCTACGAGCAGTACTTC,CASSHTWSSYEQYF,TRBJ2-7,TRBV6-5,14,.,.
TGTGCCAGCAGCCAAAGGGGAGGTTCAAATGAGCAGTTCTTC,CASSQRGGSNEQFF,TRBJ2-1,TRBV3-1/TRBV3-2,14,.,.
TGCGCCAGCAGCCAAGGCCCGGGAGAACCGAGCTACGAGCAGTACTTC,CASSQGPGEPSYEQYF,TRBJ2-7,TRBV4-3,16,.,few
TGTGCCAGCAGTCGGCAGGGTGCCGAGCAGTACTTC,CASSRQGAEQYF,TRBJ2-7,TRBV27,12,.,.
TGTGCCAGCAGCACAGACAGGGTCTCAGATACGCAGTATTTT,CASSTDRVSDTQYF,TRBJ2-3,TRBV5-4,14,TRBD1,.
TGTGCCAGCAGCTTCGGACAGTATGGCTACACCTTC,CASSFGQYGYTF,TRBJ1-2,TRBV7-8,12,.,few
TGTGCCAGCAGTCAGGGGGCTAGCGGGAGTTCCTACAATGAGCAGTTCTTC,CASSQGASGSSYNEQFF,TRBJ2-1,TRBV3-1/TRBV3-2,17,TRBD2,.
TGCGCCAGCAGCTTTAGGGATGCGGGAAGCACAGATACGCAGTATTTT,CASSFRDAGSTDTQYF,TRBJ2-3,TRBV4-3,16,.,.
TGTGCCTGGAGTGCAGGGAATAACTTCCGAAACACCATATATTTT,CAWSAGNNFRNTIYF,TRBJ1-3,TRBV30,15,.,.